These T cell receptor beta chains were read from a single sample in a study of TIL therapy for anti-PD-1-resistant metastatic lung cancer. Only in-frame clones appear in the TCRdb table, and some are missing; sequencing was by immunoSEQ multiplex PCR. Of 55,000 or so clones listed, around four fifths are singletons. The material sequenced was blood, taken at baseline. These TCRs come from a person aged 25 to 80 with non-small cell lung cancer. The CDR3 runs from the conserved cysteine through the conserved F or W. The D gene is left open where the match is weak. Expanded clones get a size class; other rows say once, few or many, or leave the size out.

TRBJ1-6	-	few	TRBV12-3/TRBV12-4	CASRSLNSPLHF	TGTGCCAGCAGAAGTCTAAATTCACCCCTCCACTTT
TRBJ2-5	-	-	TRBV15	CATSRAWETQYF	TGTGCCACCAGCAGAGCTTGGGAGACCCAGTACTTC
TRBJ2-3	-	-	TRBV7-9	CASAGTSTDTQYF	TGTGCCAGCGCCGGAACTAGCACAGATACGCAGTATTTT
TRBJ2-2	-	-	TRBV4-2	CASSRGLSETGELFF	TGTGCCAGCAGCCGAGGATTAAGCGAAACCGGGGAGCTGTTTTTT
TRBJ2-1	-	once	TRBV9	CASSPSGASYNEQFF	TGTGCCAGCAGCCCGTCGGGAGCGTCCTACAATGAGCAGTTCTTC
TRBJ2-5	-	-	TRBV9	CASSLLHQETQYF	TGTGCCAGCAGCTTACTGCACCAAGAGACCCAGTACTTC
TRBJ2-2	-	once	TRBV27	CACTGTPLGGELFF	TGTGCCTGTACAGGGACCCCCTTAGGCGGGGAGCTGTTTTTT
TRBJ1-2	-	-	TRBV2	CASTHGNYGYTF	TGTGCCAGCACCCACGGTAACTATGGCTACACCTTC
TRBJ2-3	-	-	TRBV5-1	CASSLGQTTDTQYF	TGCGCCAGCAGCTTGGGACAGACCACAGATACGCAGTATTTT
TRBJ2-5	-	-	TRBV6-2/TRBV6-3	CASSSPGGWETQYF	TGTGCCAGCAGCTCGCCCGGGGGATGGGAGACCCAGTACTTC
TRBJ2-7	-	-	TRBV30	CAWRVSSYEQYF	TGTGCCTGGAGGGTAAGCTCCTACGAGCAGTACTTC
TRBJ1-2	TRBD1	-	TRBV7-6	CASSLGTGGAFGSHTF	TGTGCCAGCAGCCTTGGTACAGGGGGCGCTTTTGGGAGCCACACCTTC
TRBJ2-7	TRBD1	-	TRBV4-2	CASSRTSTGGTYEQYF	TGTGCCAGCAGCCGAACCTCCACAGGGGGAACCTACGAGCAGTACTTC
TRBJ2-3	-	-	TRBV18	CASSPPTTDTQYF	TGTGCCAGCTCACCACCGACTACAGATACGCAGTATTTT
TRBJ2-7	-	-	TRBV5-1	CASRFDSPGSHEQYF	TGCGCCAGCAGGTTTGACAGTCCCGGTTCCCACGAGCAGTACTTC
TRBJ2-3	-	once	TRBV30	CAWSGEATRGGTQYF	TGTGCCTGGAGTGGTGAGGCCACTAGGGGGGGGACGCAGTATTTT
TRBJ2-5	TRBD1	-	TRBV15	CATSRSAGTGKETQYF	TGTGCCACCAGCAGATCAGCCGGGACAGGGAAAGAGACCCAGTACTTC
TRBJ2-7	TRBD1	few	TRBV6-6	CASCYETGGYEQYF	TGTGCCAGCTGTTACGAGACAGGGGGCTACGAGCAGTACTTC
TRBJ1-1	-	-	TRBV14	CASSQDLGSTEAFF	TGTGCCAGCAGCCAAGATTTGGGCAGCACTGAAGCTTTCTTT
TRBJ2-5	-	-	TRBV2	CATRRVSGSSGSKTQYF	TGTGCCACGCGGCGGGTCTCCGGGTCGTCGGGATCAAAGACCCAGTACTTC
TRBJ2-7	TRBD1	-	TRBV30	CACGTAFYEQYF	TGTGCCTGCGGGACAGCCTTCTACGAGCAGTACTTC
TRBJ2-7	-	-	TRBV19	CASSIEAGSGEQYF	TGTGCCAGTAGTATAGAAGCAGGTTCAGGGGAGCAGTACTTC
TRBJ2-2	-	-	TRBV19	CASTPRGRGTGELFF	TGTGCCAGTACGCCGAGGGGCAGGGGCACCGGGGAGCTGTTTTTT
TRBJ2-3	-	-	TRBV13	CASSQQGPDTQYF	TGTGCCAGCAGCCAGCAGGGACCAGATACGCAGTATTTT
TRBJ2-7	-	-	TRBV7-2	CASSPQEGAYEQYF	TGTGCCAGCAGTCCGCAGGAGGGGGCTTACGAGCAGTACTTC
TRBJ1-2	-	-	TRBV18	CASSSEGHGYTF	TGTGCCAGCTCCTCAGAGGGACACGGCTACACCTTC
TRBJ2-1	-	-	TRBV19	CASSMARASYGEQFF	TGTGCCAGTAGTATGGCCAGGGCGTCATATGGTGAGCAGTTCTTC
TRBJ1-4	-	-	TRBV7-2	CASSSYRESGEKLFF	TGTGCCAGCAGCTCCTACAGGGAATCAGGGGAAAAACTGTTTTTT
TRBJ2-5	TRBD1	-	TRBV11-3	CASSRQGAETQYF	TGTGCCAGCAGCCGACAGGGGGCCGAGACCCAGTACTTC
TRBJ1-6	-	-	TRBV5-4	CASSPDLAGGRNSPLHF	TGTGCCAGCAGCCCCGACCTCGCAGGAGGAAGAAATTCACCCCTCCACTTT
TRBJ1-1	TRBD1	-	TRBV5-1	CASSTGTGRSRTEAFF	TGCGCCAGCAGCACCGGGACAGGTCGGTCGAGGACTGAAGCTTTCTTT
TRBJ2-1	-	-	TRBV9	CASSVDGGEQFF	TGTGCCAGCAGCGTAGATGGCGGTGAGCAGTTCTTC
TRBJ2-3	-	-	TRBV27	CASSYQAVLRTDTQYF	TGTGCCAGCAGTTATCAAGCCGTTCTTCGCACAGATACGCAGTATTTT
TRBJ1-1	TRBD1	-	TRBV7-9	CASSLGQGSTEAFF	TGTGCCAGCAGCTTAGGACAGGGGAGTACTGAAGCTTTCTTT
TRBJ1-2	TRBD1	few	TRBV20-1	CSASPPTGGRYGYTF	TGCAGTGCTAGTCCCCCGACAGGGGGCAGATATGGCTACACCTTC
TRBJ1-1	-	-	TRBV5-4	CASSTSGTSFF	TGTGCCAGCAGCACATCCGGGACCTCTTTCTTT
TRBJ2-3	-	-	TRBV11-2	CATTDGYTDTQYF	TGTGCCACTACTGACGGCTACACAGATACGCAGTATTTT
TRBJ2-2	-	-	TRBV18	CASSPPSQGGYGELFF	TGTGCCAGCTCACCTCCCTCCCAGGGGGGTTACGGGGAGCTGTTTTTT
TRBJ2-4	TRBD2	-	TRBV3-1/TRBV3-2	CASSQDAGGRSLGIQYF	TGTGCCAGCAGCCAAGATGCGGGGGGACGGAGCCTTGGCATTCAGTACTTC
TRBJ2-3	-	-	TRBV11-2	CASGPGGGYTDTQYF	TGTGCCAGCGGCCCGGGGGGCGGATACACAGATACGCAGTATTTT
TRBJ1-5	TRBD1	-	TRBV2	CASKGTGAQVEPQHF	TGTGCCAGCAAGGGCACAGGGGCGCAAGTGGAGCCCCAGCATTTT
TRBJ1-6	-	-	TRBV28	CAAGVFSYNSPLHF	TGTGCCGCGGGGGTTTTCTCCTATAATTCACCCCTCCACTTT
TRBJ1-5	-	many	TRBV28	CASSPGRTDPSNQPQHF	TGTGCCAGCAGTCCCGGCAGAACAGACCCTAGCAATCAGCCCCAGCATTTT
TRBJ1-1	-	once	TRBV6-5	CASRGVTEAFF	TGTGCCAGCAGGGGGGTCACTGAAGCTTTCTTT
TRBJ2-6	-	-	TRBV18	CASRTGGGLSSGANVLTF	TGTGCCAGCCGAACGGGAGGGGGCCTAAGCTCTGGGGCCAACGTCCTGACTTTC
TRBJ1-4	TRBD1	-	TRBV5-1	CASSLGSGQGSEKLFF	TGCGCCAGCAGCTTGGGATCTGGACAGGGGAGTGAAAAACTGTTTTTT
TRBJ1-2	-	once	TRBV9	CASNQGGDGYTF	TGTGCCAGCAATCAGGGAGGAGATGGCTACACCTTC
TRBJ2-5	TRBD1	-	TRBV19	CASSGYGTGDQETQYF	TGTGCCAGTAGCGGCTACGGGACAGGGGATCAAGAGACCCAGTACTTC
TRBJ1-1	TRBD1	few	TRBV12-3/TRBV12-4	CASRDREATEAFF	TGTGCCAGCAGGGACAGGGAAGCGACTGAAGCTTTCTTT
TRBJ1-1	-	few	TRBV4-2	CASSQENGGRTEAFF	TGTGCCAGCAGCCAAGAGAACGGGGGACGGACTGAAGCTTTCTTT
TRBJ1-6	-	-	TRBV10-1	CASSRPNSPLHF	TGCGCCAGCAGCCGACCTAATTCACCCCTCCACTTT
TRBJ1-5	-	-	TRBV6-5	CASGRASNNQPQHF	TGTGCCAGCGGCAGGGCGTCTAATAATCAGCCCCAGCATTTT
TRBJ2-7	-	-	TRBV7-9	CASSLLPPRSVEQYF	TGTGCCAGCAGCTTATTACCACCACGTTCGGTCGAGCAGTACTTC
TRBJ2-3	-	-	TRBV4-3	CASSQEGTLGITDTQYF	TGCGCCAGCAGCCAAGAGGGGACCCTGGGAATCACAGATACGCAGTATTTT